The 14 T cell receptor beta chains below all came from one sample that was sequenced in a study of blood T cell repertoires in COVID-19. Clones were sequenced by immunoSEQ multiplex PCR, and TCRdb holds only the in-frame ones, with some missing. The sample lists roughly 220,000 clones, 86% occurring once. The sample consisted of peripheral blood. Source of these receptors: a man aged 25-45 years who had recovered from COVID-19.

This sequence joins TRBV3-1 (or the pseudogene TRBV3-2) and TRBJ2-3; 8 bases align to TRBD2. The germline gives CDR1 LGHDT, CDR2 YNNKEL (reference sequence). This CDR3 comprises 17 residues. The J segment lost 0 bases and the V segment lost 4 bases, leaving 9 bases of the junction unmatched. CDR3 in amino acids: CASSPAGDLSSTDTQYF. The CDR3 DNA is TGTGCCAGCAGCCCAGCGGGGGACCTCTCTAGCACAGATACGCAGTATTTT.

The chain carries TRBV18 and TRBJ1-1; D gene ambiguous. The CDR3 runs to 14 residues. Germline assignment: CDR1 KGHSH and CDR2 LQKENI. Trimming pared 3 bases from V and 5 bases from J, leaving 13 bases between. CDR3 region: CASSPLLGGTEAFF. CDR3 sequence (DNA): TGTGCCAGCTCACCGTTGCTCGGAGGTACTGAAGCTTTCTTT.

The rearrangement uses TRBV6-2 or TRBV6-3 and TRBJ2-6, with D possibly TRBD1 on 6 matching bases. The CDR3 runs to 17 residues. The V gene lost 5 bases and the J gene lost 2 bases, with 16 bases spanning the gap. From germline, CDR1 is MNHEY and CDR2 SVGEGT. The DNA of the CDR3 is TGTGCCAGCAGTCAGACGCCACAGGGAACTGGGGCCAACGTCCTGACTTTC. Translation gives CASSQTPQGTGANVLTF.

CDR3 sequence reads: CASSLPLRTGNTEAFF. The DNA of the CDR3 is TGTGCCAGCAGCTTGCCCCTAAGGACAGGTAACACTGAAGCTTTCTTT. The chain joins TRBV5-8 to TRBJ1-1; 7 bases map to TRBD1. The CDR3 covers 16 residues. Trimming took 1 base from V and 2 from J; bases not matched to a gene: 8. In germline, CDR1 is SGHTS, CDR2 YDEGEE.

The rearrangement uses TRBV6-5 and TRBJ1-3, with D uncertain. This CDR3 comprises 12 residues. Deletions cut 6 bases from V and 4 bases from J, with 7 bases between. Germline lookup yields CDR1 MNHEY and CDR2 SVGAGI. CDR3 amino acids: CASRRKGNTIYF. CDR3 sequence (DNA): TGTGCCAGCAGGAGGAAAGGAAACACCATATATTTT.

The rearrangement links TRBV6-5 to TRBJ1-2, with a weak D call TRBD1 (6 bases). This CDR3 is built from 13 residues. Trimming removed 7 bases at V and 0 bases at J, with 9 bases between. Per the germline V gene, CDR1 is MNHEY and CDR2 is SVGAGI. CDR3 residues: CASITGTNYGYTF. CDR3 in DNA: TGTGCCAGCATAACAGGGACTAACTATGGCTACACCTTC.

The chain recombines TRBV18 with TRBJ2-5, with a weak D call TRBD1 (5 bases). The V gene lost 0 bases and the J gene lost 3 bases, with 5 bases spanning the gap. CDR3 size: 13 residues. Germline V gene sequence: CDR1 KGHSH, CDR2 LQKENI. The CDR3 sequence: CASSPPREETQYF. CDR3 nucleotide sequence: TGTGCCAGCTCACCACCCAGGGAAGAGACCCAGTACTTC.

In this sample, this clone turned up a few times. The chain is built from TRBV7-9 and TRBJ1-5; D may be TRBD1 (6 bases). The CDR3 length is 15 residues. Germline V gene lookup returns CDR1 SEHNR and CDR2 FQNEAQ (reference sequence). Deletions cut 5 bases from V and 3 bases from J, with 14 bases between. CDR3 amino acids: CASSPEGGPNQPQHF. The CDR3 coding sequence is TGTGCCAGCAGCCCCGAAGGGGGTCCCAATCAGCCCCAGCATTTT.

This chain joins TRBV6-5 and TRBJ1-2; D might be TRBD1 (6 bases). CDR3 length: 16 residues. Germline assignment: CDR1 MNHEY and CDR2 SVGAGI. Trimming took off 0 bases at V and 7 bases at J, with 18 bases between the two ends. The CDR3 DNA follows: TGTGCCAGCAGTTACTCTGGGTTACAGGGTGGTGGTGGCTACACCTTC. Its translation is CASSYSGLQGGGGYTF.

This chain uses TRBV5-1 with TRBJ2-3, with 9 nucleotides matching TRBD2. The CDR3 loop spans 16 amino acids. Germline V CDR1 and CDR2: SGHRS, YFSETQ. V dropped 2 bases and J dropped 4; count of bases not matched to a gene: 8. Here the CDR3 DNA reads TGCGCCAGCAGCTTTTCAGCGGGGGGATCCCCAGATACGCAGTATTTT. It translates to CASSFSAGGSPDTQYF.

The chain links TRBV5-1 to TRBJ1-1; D unclear. Trimming cost V 4 bases and J 5 bases, with 9 bases left between them. The germline gives CDR1 SGHRS, CDR2 YFSETQ. The CDR3 has 12 residues. CDR3 bases: TGCGCCAGCAGCCCGGCGGGGACTGAAGCTTTCTTT. As protein: CASSPAGTEAFF. Together with reference TRBV5-1 and TRBJ1-1, the CDR3 gives the full variable domain: KAGVTQTPRYLIKTRGQQVTLSCSPISGHRSVSWYQQTPGQGLQFLFEYFSETQRNKGNFPGRFSGRQFSNSRSEMNVSTLELGDSALYLCASSPAGTEAFFGQGTRLTVV.

The chain uses TRBV28 and TRBJ2-7, with 11 bases that match TRBD2. The V and J ends lost 7 bases and 7 bases, in that order; junction bases with no gene match: 15. The germline CDR1 and CDR2 sequences are MDHEN and SYDVKM. This CDR3 has 16 residues. CDR3 region: CASTKPLAGGPREQYF. DNA for the CDR3: TGTGCCAGCACCAAACCATTAGCGGGGGGGCCGCGAGAGCAGTACTTC.

A few counts support this clone. The rearrangement links TRBV6-5 to TRBJ1-6, with TRBD1 as a possible D gene (6 bases). Germline V gene lookup returns CDR1 MNHEY and CDR2 SVGAGI. The CDR3 runs to 15 residues. With 6 bases removed from V and 4 bases from J, the gap between germline ends came to 13 bases. The chain's CDR3 is CASRGGGNYNSPLHF. The CDR3 DNA is TGTGCCAGCAGGGGAGGGGGAAATTATAATTCACCCCTCCACTTT.

The V gene is TRBV30, the J gene TRBJ1-2, with D perhaps matching TRBD1 (6 bases). V lost 0 bases, J lost 7 bases, and 15 bases lay in between. The CDR3 is 14 residues long. Per the germline V gene, CDR1 is GTSNPN and CDR2 is SVGIG (reference sequence). The CDR3 loop reads CAWSVPGGLFGYTF. The CDR3 region has the DNA TGTGCCTGGAGTGTACCCGGGGGGCTATTTGGCTACACCTTC.